These 20 T cell receptor beta chains came from one sample sequenced in a study of T cell responses to AZD1222 COVID-19 vaccine. Profiled with immunoSEQ multiplex PCR; TCRdb holds only in-frame clones, not every one. The profile shows 80,000 or so clones, approximately 83% of them singletons. The input for sequencing was peripheral blood, taken 28 days after the second AZD1222 dose. The receptors originated from an adult who received the AZD1222 COVID-19 vaccine.

This rearrangement joins TRBV20-1 to TRBJ1-4; D not certain. Germline CDR1 DFQATT, CDR2 SNEGSKA (reference sequence). The CDR3 is 11 residues long. Trimming took off 3 bases at V and 5 bases at J, with 4 bases between the two ends. The CDR3 DNA reads TGCAGTGCTAGGCCAAATGAAAAACTGTTTTTT. Translating it yields CSARPNEKLFF.

The V gene is TRBV2, the J gene TRBJ2-3; D may match TRBD1 or TRBD2 (5 bases each). Germline V lookup: CDR1 SNHLY, CDR2 FYNNEI. Trimming shortened V by 4 bases and J by 5 bases, and 7 bases separated the two germline ends. The CDR3 is 12 amino acids. The CDR3 DNA sequence: TGTGCCAGCAGTGGGGACCAAGATACGCAGTATTTT. Translated: CASSGDQDTQYF.

The chain has TRBV2 and TRBJ2-2, with D maybe TRBD2 (5 bases). In germline, CDR1 is SNHLY, CDR2 FYNNEI. V was trimmed by 7 bases and J by 5 bases, leaving 14 bases between them. The CDR3 runs 14 residues. CDR3 protein: CASINRLATGELFF. CDR3 coding DNA: TGTGCCAGCATCAATAGGCTAGCAACCGGGGAGCTGTTTTTT.

V usage is TRBV4-1 and J usage is TRBJ2-1; TRBD1 aligns across 10 bases. CDR3 length: 16 amino acids. Unmatched junction bases numbered 8, after V lost 2 bases and J lost 7 bases. Germline V gene sequence: CDR1 MGHRA, CDR2 YSYEKL. CDR3 region: CASSQRPDRGANEQFF. CDR3 bases: TGCGCCAGCAGCCAACGCCCGGACAGGGGGGCTAATGAGCAGTTCTTC.

This clone was detected only a few times. V gene TRBV5-6 combines with J gene TRBJ1-1; 9 bases fit TRBD1. V gave up 2 bases and J gave up 4 bases; unmatched junction bases: 3. The CDR3 has 14 residues. The germline CDR1 and CDR2 sequences are SGHDT and YYEEEE. The chain's CDR3 is CASSFSTGGTEAFF. The CDR3 DNA follows: TGTGCCAGCAGCTTCTCGACAGGGGGCACTGAAGCTTTCTTT.

The chain uses TRBV15 and TRBJ2-7; D remains ambiguous. Germline V gene sequence: CDR1 LNHNV, CDR2 YYDKDF (reference sequence). The CDR3 sequence is 15 residues long. V was shortened by 0 bases and J by 0 bases, with 9 bases between the two germline ends. In nucleotides, the CDR3 is TGTGCCACCAGCAGAGATCTCCACAACTCCTACGAGCAGTACTTC. Amino acid sequence: CATSRDLHNSYEQYF.

V and J are TRBV7-2 and TRBJ2-5; TRBD2 matches at 10 bases. Germline loops: CDR1 SGHTA, CDR2 FQGNSA. J was trimmed by 5 bases and V by 2 bases; bases with no gene match: 8. The CDR3 runs 16 residues. The CDR3 region has the DNA TGTGCCAGCAGCTTACTAGCGGGGGTTCCGGCGGAGACCCAGTACTTC. Its translation: CASSLLAGVPAETQYF.

This clone is a singleton in its sample. The chain couples TRBV18 to TRBJ2-7; possibly TRBD1 for D (6 bases). With 3 bases removed from V and 3 bases from J, the gap between germline ends came to 15 bases. Germline V gene data show CDR1 as KGHSH and CDR2 as LQKENI. The CDR3 consists of 15 residues. CDR3 bases: TGTGCCAGCTCACCGCCGGGACAAGGGTTCTACGAGCAGTACTTC. Translation gives CASSPPGQGFYEQYF.

The chain has TRBV19 and TRBJ2-1; D is possibly TRBD1 (6 bases). The germline V and J ends were trimmed by 7 bases and 0 bases, with 10 bases remaining between them. The CDR3 contains 14 residues. CDR1 is LNHDA and CDR2 is SQIVND in the germline V gene (reference sequence). CDR3 loop: CASKWGPSYNEQFF. CDR3 DNA: TGTGCCAGTAAATGGGGGCCCTCCTACAATGAGCAGTTCTTC. Together with reference TRBV19 and TRBJ2-1, the CDR3 gives the full variable domain: DGGITQSPKYLFRKEGQNVTLSCEQNLNHDAMYWYRQDPGQGLRLIYYSQIVNDFQKGDIAEGYSVSREKKESFPLTVTSAQKNPTAFYLCASKWGPSYNEQFFGPGTRLTVL.

The chain joins TRBV6-5 to TRBJ1-5; D not certain. CDR3 size: 13 residues. CDR1 is MNHEY, CDR2 SVGAGI, per germline. Trimming took off 8 bases at V and 2 bases at J, with 10 bases between the two ends. CDR3 nucleotides: TGTGCCAGCTCCCGAGAGCGCAATCAGCCCCAGCATTTT. It codes for CASSRERNQPQHF.

The J gene is TRBJ1-6, the V gene TRBV14; D is ambiguous. Trimming pared 1 base from V and 8 bases from J, leaving 6 bases between. From germline, CDR1 is SGHDN and CDR2 FVKESK. The CDR3 totals 13 residues. As DNA, the CDR3 is TGTGCCAGCAGCCAAGTGAACGATTCACCCCTCCACTTT. Its translation: CASSQVNDSPLHF.

The gene calls are TRBV6-6 and TRBJ2-7; D call uncertain. CDR3 length: 15 residues. Germline values: CDR1 MNHNY, CDR2 SVGAGI (reference sequence). Deletions cut 0 bases from V and 4 bases from J, with 13 bases between. The CDR3 region has the DNA TGTGCCAGCAGTTACTCAAGTCTGGCGGCGTACGAGCAGTACTTC. This codes for CASSYSSLAAYEQYF.

The V call is TRBV5-6, the J call TRBJ1-1; D perhaps matches TRBD1 (6 bases). CDR3 size: 16 residues. With 0 bases removed from V and 5 bases from J, the gap between germline ends came to 17 bases. Germline CDR1 reads SGHDT; CDR2 reads YYEEEE. The chain's CDR3 is CASSLVTPGDWTEAFF. The CDR3 DNA reads TGTGCCAGCAGCTTGGTAACCCCAGGGGATTGGACTGAAGCTTTCTTT.

The V and J genes are TRBV2 and TRBJ2-1; the D is unclear. The CDR3 is 11 residues long. CDR1 is SNHLY, CDR2 FYNNEI, per germline. Trimming cost V 3 bases and J 3 bases, with 0 bases left between them. The CDR3 DNA reads TGTGCCAGCAGTGACTACAATGAGCAGTTCTTC. Its protein is CASSDYNEQFF.

Only a few counts were recorded for this clone. This chain joins TRBV28 and TRBJ2-7; unclear D gene. CDR1 and CDR2 from the germline V gene are MDHEN and SYDVKM. V lost 3 bases and J 0 bases, leaving 12 bases between the germline ends. CDR3 length: 15 amino acids. The CDR3 DNA reads TGTGCCAGCAGTTTTTGGGCAGGAAGCTCCTACGAGCAGTACTTC. Translated: CASSFWAGSSYEQYF.

The chain recombines TRBV19 with TRBJ1-5; 7 nucleotides align to TRBD1. The CDR3 runs to 14 residues. J lost 4 bases, V lost 6 bases, and 6 bases had no gene match. Germline V gene lookup returns CDR1 LNHDA and CDR2 SQIVND (reference sequence). The CDR3 nucleotides are TGTGCCAGTAGGGAACAGGGGACGAATCAGCCCCAGCATTTT. It specifies CASREQGTNQPQHF.

The chain has TRBV4-1 and TRBJ2-7; D may be TRBD1 (5 bases). The CDR3 has 14 amino acids. The V end was cut by 3 bases, the J end by 3 bases, with 12 bases between. The germline V gene has CDR1 MGHRA and CDR2 YSYEKL. The CDR3 nucleotides read TGCGCCAGCAGCCATGGCAGGGTGGACTACGAGCAGTACTTC. It specifies CASSHGRVDYEQYF.

V gene TRBV28 combines with J gene TRBJ2-2; D gene ambiguous. The CDR3 has 15 residues. The V gene's germline CDR1 is MDHEN and CDR2 SYDVKM. The V and J ends lost 5 bases and 4 bases respectively, with 14 bases between them. The CDR3 protein is CASSTVKSVTGELFF. CDR3 DNA: TGTGCCAGCAGTACCGTGAAGTCGGTCACCGGGGAGCTGTTTTTT. The variable domain in full, completed from reference TRBV28 and TRBJ2-2, reads DVKVTQSSRYLVKRTGEKVFLECVQDMDHENMFWYRQDPGLGLRLIYFSYDVKMKEKGDIPEGYSVSREKKERFSLILESASTNQTSMYLCASSTVKSVTGELFFGEGSRLTVL.

This rearrangement joins TRBV9 to TRBJ1-3, with D possibly TRBD1 on 5 matching bases. The CDR3 runs to 17 residues. Deletions cut 0 bases from V and 0 bases from J, with 13 bases between. Germline loops: CDR1 SGDLS, CDR2 YYNGEE. CDR3 loop: CASSVAGDGVSGNTIYF. The CDR3 region has the DNA TGTGCCAGCAGCGTAGCGGGGGACGGGGTCTCTGGAAACACCATATATTTT. Drawing the rest from reference TRBV9 and TRBJ1-3, the complete variable domain is DSGVTQTPKHLITATGQRVTLRCSPRSGDLSVYWYQQSLDQGLQFLIQYYNGEERAKGNILERFSAQQFPDLHSELNLSSLELGDSALYFCASSVAGDGVSGNTIYFGEGSWLTVV.

The genes are TRBV28 and TRBJ2-2; D is undetermined. The CDR3 totals 13 residues. The V and J ends lost 6 bases and 4 bases respectively, with 9 bases between them. The germline CDR1 and CDR2 sequences are MDHEN and SYDVKM. CDR3 in amino acids: CASRNGATGELFF. In DNA, the CDR3 is TGTGCCAGCAGAAACGGAGCCACCGGGGAGCTGTTTTTT.